This TCR beta chain was obtained from a study of CD8+ T cells in alopecia areata. Across the whole study: Percentage of affected scalp area was the basis on which treated patients' severity was scored.

Germline CDR1 is ENHRY and CDR2 is SYGVKD. The trim removed 8 bases at V and 1 base at J, leaving 9 bases unmatched. The CDR3 extends over 16 amino acids. Overall study findings and caveats: Clonality exceeded that of normal scalp in lesional scalp, most notably in alopecia totalis/universalis.

Note on this clone: Its antigen is unknown.

Treatment here: oral pan-JAK inhibitor, 5-10 mg twice daily. As the sequencing template, cDNA was produced by extracting RNA and reverse transcribing it. The method was immunoSEQ multiplex PCR; TCRdb's version includes in-frame clones alone and lacks a portion of them. The sample consists of about 210,000 clones, 64% of them appearing once. This sequence joins TRBV10-3 and TRBJ2-5; TRBD2 matches 11 bases. Source: CD4+ T cells sorted from blood, taken at week 4, from a patient treated with tofacitinib. The TCR comes from a human donor with alopecia areata. CDR3 protein: CAISSGGPYSQETQYF. In DNA form, the CDR3 reads TGTGCCATCTCTAGCGGGGGGCCCTATTCCCAAGAGACCCAGTACTTC.